The rows below give T cell receptor beta chains drawn from one sample of a study of shared clonotypes between healthy human individuals. Here immunoSEQ multiplex PCR was the method, and the copy in TCRdb shows in-frame clones only, minus some. The data show 400,000 to 600,000 clones, with about 96% seen just once and about 0.064% held by the top ten. Sequences were obtained from naive CD4+ T cells sorted from blood. These TCRs come from a woman aged 25 to 39 in good health. The CDR3 runs from the conserved cysteine through the conserved F or W. The D gene is left open where the match is weak. Expanded clones are given a class, and other clones once, few, many or no size at all.

clone size | D gene | J gene | V gene | CDR3 DNA | CDR3 protein
. | TRBD2 | TRBJ2-7 | TRBV15 | TGTGCCACCAGCAGAGAGGGATCGACTAGCGGGAGCTCCTACGAGCAGTACTTC | CATSREGSTSGSSYEQYF
. | . | TRBJ1-4 | TRBV28 | TGTGCCAGCAGTTTGGCCCTTCAGTCGACTGGGGGTGAAAAACTGTTTTTT | CASSLALQSTGGEKLFF
. | . | TRBJ2-5 | TRBV12-5 | TGTGCTAGTGGTTTGTCCGGGAGTTTGGAGACCCAGTACTTC | CASGLSGSLETQYF
. | TRBD2 | TRBJ2-6 | TRBV19 | TGTGCCAGTAGTACACCCGGAGCGGGAGTCCCCTCTGGGGCCAACGTCCTGACTTTC | CASSTPGAGVPSGANVLTF
. | TRBD1 | TRBJ1-2 | TRBV7-9 | TGTGCCAGCAGCACGATACAGGGGGCAAGCTTTGGCTACACCTTC | CASSTIQGASFGYTF
. | TRBD1 | TRBJ2-5 | TRBV7-6 | TGTGCCAGCAGCACGGGACAGGGGCAAGAGACCCAGTACTTC | CASSTGQGQETQYF
. | . | TRBJ1-4 | TRBV6-5 | TGTGCCAGCGGACTCCGAGGTAGCGAAAAACTGTTTTTT | CASGLRGSEKLFF
few | TRBD1 | TRBJ2-7 | TRBV25-1 | TGTGCCAGCAGTGGACAGGGGACCTACGAGCAGTACTTC | CASSGQGTYEQYF
. | TRBD2 | TRBJ2-7 | TRBV19 | TGTGCCAGTAGTGATCCCGGGACTAGCTCATCCGAGCAGTACTTC | CASSDPGTSSSEQYF
. | . | TRBJ2-6 | TRBV7-8 | TGTGCCAGCAGCCTCCCCGGGGGGCGACGGGCCAACGTCCTGACTTTC | CASSLPGGRRANVLTF
. | TRBD2 | TRBJ2-3 | TRBV7-9 | TGTGCCAGCAGCTTGGGGCTAGCGGGTAGCACAGATACGCAGTATTTT | CASSLGLAGSTDTQYF
. | TRBD1 | TRBJ2-2 | TRBV10-3 | TGTGCCATCAGTGAAAGGGGGCCGAACACCGGGGAGCTGTTTTTT | CAISERGPNTGELFF
. | TRBD1 | TRBJ2-7 | TRBV15 | TGTGCCACCAGTCTAGGGACAGGGCGCGACGAGCAGTACTTC | CATSLGTGRDEQYF
. | TRBD1 | TRBJ1-5 | TRBV7-2 | TGTGCCAGCAGCTTAGCGCAAGGGGGCAGGGGCAATCAGCCCCAGCATTTT | CASSLAQGGRGNQPQHF
. | . | TRBJ1-2 | TRBV18 | TGTGCCAGCTCACCTTTCATGGAAACTTTGCCGAACTATGGCTACACCTTC | CASSPFMETLPNYGYTF
. | TRBD1 | TRBJ1-4 | TRBV5-5 | TGTGCCAGCAGCTTAGGACAGGTTAATGAAAAACTGTTTTTT | CASSLGQVNEKLFF
once | . | TRBJ1-2 | TRBV2 | TGTGCCAGCAGTGGGGCTTTCTATGGCTACACCTTC | CASSGAFYGYTF
. | TRBD1 | TRBJ1-2 | TRBV29-1 | TGCAGCGTTGGGGCCGGGACAGGTTTCGGCTACACCTTC | CSVGAGTGFGYTF
. | . | TRBJ2-1 | TRBV4-1 | TGCGCCAGCAGCCCCCGCGTAGCGCCTATCCTCGGTGAGCAGTTCTTC | CASSPRVAPILGEQFF
. | TRBD2 | TRBJ2-4 | TRBV6-4 | TGTGCCAGCAGTGACTCGAGGGCTAGCGGGAGTTTGCCCTTCGCCAAAAACATTCAGTACTTC | CASSDSRASGSLPFAKNIQYF
few | . | TRBJ1-1 | TRBV11-2 | TGTGCCAGCAGCCCAACGCACGTAACAGGCGAAGCTTTCTTT | CASSPTHVTGEAFF
. | TRBD1 | TRBJ1-1 | TRBV27 | TGTGCCAGCAGTCCCGACAGGGGACATCCCAACACTGAAGCTTTCTTT | CASSPDRGHPNTEAFF
. | TRBD2 | TRBJ2-5 | TRBV19 | TGTGCCAGTAGTACTAGCGGGAGGATAGAAGAGACCCAGTACTTC | CASSTSGRIEETQYF
once | TRBD2 | TRBJ2-1 | TRBV6-4 | TGTGCCAGCAGTGAAAATGGGTTGTGGACTAGCGACGAGCAGTTCTTC | CASSENGLWTSDEQFF
. | TRBD2 | TRBJ2-7 | TRBV18 | TGTGCCAGCTCAGAAGCGGGGACGGGAAACTACGAGCAGTACTTC | CASSEAGTGNYEQYF
. | . | TRBJ2-2 | TRBV29-1 | TGCAGCGTTGGGGGGTATAAGGGCACCGGGGAGCTGTTTTTT | CSVGGYKGTGELFF
. | . | TRBJ1-5 | TRBV19 | TGTGCCAGTACTAGGGCCAAGTTTAGCAATCAGCCCCAGCATTTT | CASTRAKFSNQPQHF
. | . | TRBJ2-5 | TRBV5-1 | TGCGCCAGCAGCTTCGCGGTTAGGGAGACCCAGTACTTC | CASSFAVRETQYF
. | . | TRBJ2-2 | TRBV11-1 | TGTGCCAGCAGCTTAAATAACGGGATCGGCGGGGAGCTGTTTTTT | CASSLNNGIGGELFF
. | TRBD1 | TRBJ2-7 | TRBV6-1 | TGTGCCAGCAGCTTCAGGGGGCGCCTGGACGAGCAGTACTTC | CASSFRGRLDEQYF
. | . | TRBJ1-5 | TRBV6-1 | TGTGCCAGCAGCACCAGGGGCCTTAGCAATCAGCCCCAGCATTTT | CASSTRGLSNQPQHF
. | . | TRBJ1-1 | TRBV28 | TGTGCCAGCAGATTGAACACTGAAGCTTTCTTT | CASRLNTEAFF
. | . | TRBJ2-7 | TRBV4-1 | TGCGCCAGCAGCCCCACGGGAGTAGCAAGCTACGAGCAGTACTTC | CASSPTGVASYEQYF
. | . | TRBJ1-2 | TRBV18 | TGTGCCAGCTCAACTGCAGGGAACTATGGCTACACCTTC | CASSTAGNYGYTF
. | TRBD1 | TRBJ1-5 | TRBV27 | TGTGCCAGCAGTACCTACGTGTCCGACAGGGGGAATCAGCCCCAGCATTTT | CASSTYVSDRGNQPQHF
. | TRBD1 | TRBJ1-2 | TRBV5-1 | TGCGCCAGCAGCCCGATGGGACAGGGGGACGGCGGCTACACCTTC | CASSPMGQGDGGYTF
. | . | TRBJ1-4 | TRBV11-2 | TGTGCCAGCAGACCCCCGGGACAACGTACGGAAAAACTGTTTTTT | CASRPPGQRTEKLFF
. | . | TRBJ1-1 | TRBV6-5 | TGTGCCAGCAGTTACTCGAGGGGGGAAAGGACTGAAGCTTTCTTT | CASSYSRGERTEAFF
. | . | TRBJ2-1 | TRBV7-9 | TGTGCCAGCAGAATAACCGGGACCCATCACAATGAGCAGTTCTTC | CASRITGTHHNEQFF
. | TRBD1 | TRBJ2-7 | TRBV27 | TGTGCCAGCAGTTTGAAAGGACAGGGGTCCTACGAGCAGTACTTC | CASSLKGQGSYEQYF
. | . | TRBJ2-1 | TRBV27 | TGTGCCATCTCACATCGGGGCGAAGGCTGGGAGCAGTTCTTC | CAISHRGEGWEQFF
. | TRBD2 | TRBJ2-1 | TRBV10-1 | TGCGCCAGCTCCCCTTCTACTAGCGGGAGGCGTTACAATGAGCAGTTCTTC | CASSPSTSGRRYNEQFF
. | . | TRBJ1-2 | TRBV28 | TGTGCCAGTGACAGTCCGACTAACTATGGCTACACCTTC | CASDSPTNYGYTF
. | TRBD1 | TRBJ2-5 | TRBV5-8 | TGTGCCAGCAGCGCGGGCAGGGGGCTTGAGACCCAGTACTTC | CASSAGRGLETQYF
. | . | TRBJ2-7 | TRBV28 | TGTGCCAGCAGAGACTCCCCCAGCTACGAGCAGTACTTC | CASRDSPSYEQYF
. | TRBD1 | TRBJ2-7 | TRBV6-1 | TGTGCCAGCAGTGGAAGTACAGGGGGCCCGGGGTACGAGCAGTACTTC | CASSGSTGGPGYEQYF
. | . | TRBJ1-6 | TRBV28 | TGTGCCAGCAGTTCCCAGAATAATTCACCCCTCCACTTT | CASSSQNNSPLHF
. | . | TRBJ2-7 | TRBV6-6 | TGTGCCAGCAGGGACCGACAGGAGAACGGGTACGAGCAGTACTTC | CASRDRQENGYEQYF
. | TRBD2 | TRBJ2-5 | TRBV5-4 | TGTGCCTGGCTAACGGGAGGCACTACGTACCAAGAGACCCAGTACTTC | CAWLTGGTTYQETQYF
. | . | TRBJ2-5 | TRBV11-2 | TGTGCCAGCAGCCTAGGGGTCGGGCGAGTAGAGACCCAGTACTTC | CASSLGVGRVETQYF
. | TRBD1 | TRBJ1-5 | TRBV10-3 | TGTGCCATCAGCCGACAGGGGGATCAGCCCCAGCATTTT | CAISRQGDQPQHF
. | . | TRBJ1-1 | TRBV2 | TGTGCCAGCAACCCGGGCAGCCAAAACACTGAAGCTTTCTTT | CASNPGSQNTEAFF
. | . | TRBJ1-1 | TRBV5-1 | TGCGCCAGCAGCTTTAGGGGCCAGAACACTGAAGCTTTCTTT | CASSFRGQNTEAFF
. | . | TRBJ1-1 | TRBV2 | TGTGCCAGCAGGGCAGAGATGAACACTGAAGCTTTCTTT | CASRAEMNTEAFF
. | . | TRBJ2-3 | TRBV6-1 | TGTGCCAGCAGTGAATTGAGGGGACGCATGCCCTACGATACGCAGTATTTT | CASSELRGRMPYDTQYF